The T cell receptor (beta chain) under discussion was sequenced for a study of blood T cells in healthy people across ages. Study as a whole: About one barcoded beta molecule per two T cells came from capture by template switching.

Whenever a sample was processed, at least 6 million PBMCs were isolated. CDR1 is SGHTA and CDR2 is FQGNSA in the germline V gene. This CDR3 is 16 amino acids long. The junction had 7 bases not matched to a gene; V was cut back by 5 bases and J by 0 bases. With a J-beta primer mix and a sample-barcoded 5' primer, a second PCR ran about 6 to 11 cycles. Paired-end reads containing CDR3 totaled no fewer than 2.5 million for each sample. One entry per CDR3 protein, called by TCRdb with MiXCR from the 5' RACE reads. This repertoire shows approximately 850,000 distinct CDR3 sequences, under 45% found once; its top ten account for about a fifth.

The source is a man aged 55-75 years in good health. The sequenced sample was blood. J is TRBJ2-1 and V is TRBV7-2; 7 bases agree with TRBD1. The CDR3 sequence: CASSLQTGSSYNEQFF. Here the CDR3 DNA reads TGTGCCAGCAGCCTCCAGACAGGGAGCTCCTACAATGAGCAGTTCTTC.